The rows below give T cell receptor beta chains drawn from one sample of a study of blood T cell repertoires in COVID-19. The protocol was immunoSEQ multiplex PCR, while the TCRdb copy is restricted to in-frame clones and leaves out a portion. Among around 230,000 clones listed, 86% were seen once. The sample consisted of peripheral blood. The receptors derive from a middle-aged man with COVID-19, enrolled during active disease. The CDR3 runs from the conserved cysteine through the conserved F or W. The D gene is left open where the match is weak. A row's size may be missing; if present it is once, few, many or a size class.

NA	TRBV5-1	TRBD1	TRBJ1-6	CASSIRDSQNSPLHF	TGCGCCAGCAGCATAAGGGACAGCCAGAATTCACCCCTCCACTTT
NA	TRBV18	TRBD2	TRBJ2-1	CASSPREGGYNEQFF	TGTGCCAGCTCACCCCGGGAGGGCGGCTACAATGAGCAGTTCTTC
NA	TRBV30	TRBD2	TRBJ2-1	CAVSGRAGEQFF	TGTGCCGTTAGCGGGAGGGCCGGTGAGCAGTTCTTC
once	TRBV10-3	TRBD1	TRBJ2-7	CANKGQGEQYF	TGTGCCAACAAGGGACAGGGCGAGCAGTACTTC
NA	TRBV12-3/TRBV12-4	NA	TRBJ1-2	CASSIAGPGYTF	TGTGCCAGCAGTATTGCGGGTCCTGGCTACACCTTC
NA	TRBV10-3	TRBD1	TRBJ1-3	CAISEWTGDSGNTIYF	TGTGCCATCAGTGAGTGGACAGGGGATTCAGGAAACACCATATATTTT
once	TRBV3-1/TRBV3-2	NA	TRBJ1-2	CASSPSGVSGYTF	TGTGCCAGCAGCCCATCAGGGGTCTCGGGCTACACCTTC
NA	TRBV10-3	NA	TRBJ1-4	CAISGPGRLSELFF	TGTGCCATCAGTGGGCCCGGGCGGCTTAGCGAACTGTTTTTT
NA	TRBV5-5	TRBD2	TRBJ2-2	CASSDGTSVYTGELFF	TGTGCCAGCAGCGATGGGACTAGCGTGTACACCGGGGAGCTGTTTTTT
NA	TRBV7-2	TRBD1	TRBJ2-7	CASSQGQGISSYEQYF	TGTGCCAGCAGCCAAGGACAGGGGATTAGCTCCTACGAGCAGTACTTC
NA	TRBV27	NA	TRBJ1-3	CASSLRGSGNTIYF	TGTGCCAGCAGTTTGCGGGGCTCTGGAAACACCATATATTTT
NA	TRBV18	NA	TRBJ1-3	CASSPVAGTGNTIYF	TGTGCCAGCTCACCAGTGGCAGGGACTGGAAACACCATATATTTT
NA	TRBV13	TRBD1	TRBJ1-1	CASSGDRALMNTEAFF	TGTGCCAGCAGCGGGGACAGGGCCTTAATGAACACTGAAGCTTTCTTT
few	TRBV5-1	TRBD2	TRBJ2-7	CASSLGFSGRPPYEQYF	TGCGCCAGCAGCTTGGGGTTTAGCGGGAGGCCACCCTACGAGCAGTACTTC
once	TRBV10-1	NA	TRBJ2-4	CASRPQRLAKNIQYF	TGCGCCAGCAGGCCCCAGCGACTAGCCAAAAACATTCAGTACTTC
NA	TRBV30	NA	TRBJ1-1	CAWTRGGSTEAFF	TGTGCCTGGACCAGAGGAGGGTCCACTGAAGCTTTCTTT
NA	TRBV18	TRBD1	TRBJ1-2	CASSLGTGKKVYGYTF	TGTGCCAGCTCACTCGGGACAGGGAAGAAAGTCTATGGCTACACCTTC
few	TRBV16	NA	TRBJ1-5	CASSQLSHNQPQHF	TGTGCCAGCAGCCAACTGAGTCACAATCAGCCCCAGCATTTT
NA	TRBV3-1/TRBV3-2	NA	TRBJ2-5	CASSLGGGLQETQYF	TGTGCCAGCAGCCTAGGGGGGGGGCTACAAGAGACCCAGTACTTC
NA	TRBV12-3/TRBV12-4	NA	TRBJ1-1	CASSLGQKPEAFF	TGTGCCAGCAGTTTAGGGCAGAAACCTGAAGCTTTCTTT
NA	TRBV7-9	NA	TRBJ2-7	CASSPILGLPYEQYF	TGTGCCAGCAGCCCCATTCTCGGGTTACCCTACGAGCAGTACTTC
once	TRBV9	NA	TRBJ2-2	CASSVVSAGELFF	TGTGCCAGCAGCGTAGTTTCAGCCGGGGAGCTGTTTTTT
NA	TRBV7-8	TRBD1	TRBJ2-7	CASSLLGTAFVYEQYF	TGTGCCAGCAGCTTACTCGGGACAGCCTTCGTCTACGAGCAGTACTTC
once	TRBV7-9	NA	TRBJ2-1	CASSLGAGLSYNEQFF	TGTGCCAGCAGCTTAGGGGCCGGTTTATCCTACAATGAGCAGTTCTTC
NA	TRBV7-2	TRBD1	TRBJ1-2	CASSLDTQGNYGYTF	TGTGCCAGCAGCTTAGACACACAGGGGAACTATGGCTACACCTTC
NA	TRBV28	NA	TRBJ1-5	CASSPQIQPQHF	TGTGCCAGCAGCCCCCAAATCCAGCCCCAGCATTTT
NA	TRBV6-2/TRBV6-3	TRBD1	TRBJ1-5	CASSTGTASNQPQHF	TGTGCCAGCAGTACCGGGACAGCCAGCAATCAGCCCCAGCATTTT
NA	TRBV30	NA	TRBJ1-6	CAWRGRGLGNSPLHF	TGTGCCTGGAGGGGAAGGGGATTAGGGAATTCACCCCTCCACTTT
NA	TRBV5-8	NA	TRBJ1-5	CASSLGAGNQPQHF	TGTGCCAGCAGCTTGGGGGCGGGGAACCAGCCCCAGCATTTT
NA	TRBV6-5	TRBD1	TRBJ2-5	CASSRGQGGETQYF	TGTGCCAGCAGTCGGGGACAGGGAGGAGAGACCCAGTACTTC
NA	TRBV19	TRBD2	TRBJ2-7	CASSPGTSDLSTYEQYF	TGTGCCAGTAGTCCAGGGACTAGCGATTTAAGCACCTACGAGCAGTACTTC
NA	TRBV3-1/TRBV3-2	TRBD2	TRBJ2-3	CASSQEYPASGGTDTQYF	TGTGCCAGCAGCCAAGAATATCCCGCCAGCGGGGGGACAGATACGCAGTATTTT
NA	TRBV3-1/TRBV3-2	NA	TRBJ2-7	CASSQIAASSYEQYF	TGTGCCAGCAGCCAGATAGCGGCAAGCTCCTACGAGCAGTACTTC
NA	TRBV5-1	NA	TRBJ1-1	CASSLDSVGRAFF	TGCGCCAGCAGCTTGGATTCGGTGGGGCGAGCTTTCTTT
NA	TRBV5-1	TRBD1	TRBJ1-2	CASSLDLPGQGSSYGYTF	TGCGCCAGCAGCTTGGATCTACCGGGACAGGGCTCCTCCTATGGCTACACCTTC
NA	TRBV4-2	TRBD1	TRBJ1-6	CASAQRPGTVNSPLHF	TGTGCCAGCGCACAACGACCGGGGACAGTAAATTCACCCCTCCACTTT
NA	TRBV7-3	NA	TRBJ2-5	CASSLTRFETQYF	TGTGCCAGCAGCTTGACCAGGTTTGAGACCCAGTACTTC
NA	TRBV21-1	NA	TRBJ1-5	CASSIDRDQPQHF	TGTGCCAGCAGCATAGACAGGGATCAGCCCCAGCATTTT
NA	TRBV18	NA	TRBJ1-5	CASSPFEPRDNEPQHF	TGTGCCAGCTCACCCTTCGAGCCCAGGGACAATGAGCCCCAGCATTTT
NA	TRBV27	TRBD1	TRBJ1-4	CASKTGDREKLFF	TGTGCCAGTAAGACAGGGGATAGGGAAAAACTGTTTTTT
NA	TRBV5-1	NA	TRBJ2-7	CASSFAGSYEQYF	TGCGCCAGCAGCTTTGCCGGGTCCTACGAGCAGTACTTC
NA	TRBV18	TRBD1	TRBJ2-5	CASSPNRGQETQYF	TGTGCCAGCTCACCGAACAGGGGTCAAGAGACCCAGTACTTC
NA	TRBV7-3	NA	TRBJ2-1	CASSSWDLNEQFF	TGTGCCAGCAGCTCATGGGACTTGAATGAGCAGTTCTTC
NA	TRBV11-2	TRBD1	TRBJ2-7	CASSFGTGGFYEQYF	TGTGCCAGCAGCTTTGGGACAGGGGGCTTCTACGAGCAGTACTTC
NA	TRBV6-5	NA	TRBJ1-3	CASSWAPDPGNTIYF	TGTGCCAGCAGTTGGGCTCCAGACCCTGGAAACACCATATATTTT
NA	TRBV10-3	NA	TRBJ2-2	CAISELDSGGELFF	TGTGCCATCAGTGAGCTAGATTCTGGCGGGGAGCTGTTTTTT